This is a list of T cell receptor beta chains from one sample in a study of T cells in Graves' hyperthyroidism and ophthalmopathy. From the multiplex PCR reads, TCRdb called clonotypes with MiXCR, one entry per CDR3 protein. The profile shows around 380,000 distinct CDR3 sequences, around an eighth of them singletons. What was sequenced was blood. Receptors originate from a young man with Graves' hyperthyroidism that later progressed to Graves' ophthalmopathy. CDR3s include the opening cysteine and the closing phenylalanine or tryptophan. The order of the fields is CDR3 length, clone size, D gene, V gene, J gene, CDR3 DNA, CDR3 protein. D genes are given only for firm matches. Some rows mark clone size as missing; the rest say once, few, many or name a class of expanded clone.

>16|NA|TRBD1|TRBV7-9|TRBJ2-4
TGTGCCAGCAGCTCCCAGGACAGGGGGCGGGTGAACATTCAGTACTTC
CASSSQDRGRVNIQYF
>17|many|TRBD1|TRBV7-2|TRBJ1-5
TGTGCCAGCAGCTTAGAGGGAGGGGGCCTGAGCAATCAGCCCCAGCATTTT
CASSLEGGGLSNQPQHF
>17|few|TRBD2|TRBV7-2|TRBJ2-3
TGTGCCAGCAGCTACCCCTCGGGCGGGGGGCCCACAGATACGCAGTATTTT
CASSYPSGGGPTDTQYF
>13|NA|NA|TRBV3-1|TRBJ1-2
TGTGCCAGCACCGCAAGCGAGGGCTATGGCTACACCTTC
CASTASEGYGYTF
>14|NA|NA|TRBV6-5|TRBJ1-6
TGTGCCACCTCAGGCAGCTCCTATAATTCACCCCTCCACTTT
CATSGSSYNSPLHF
>14|NA|NA|TRBV19|TRBJ2-1
TGTGCCAGTAGCCGCCGGGACTTCTACAATGAGCAGTTCTTC
CASSRRDFYNEQFF
>15|NA|TRBD1|TRBV19|TRBJ1-1
TGTGCCAGTAGTGACAGGGGCGGTACAAACACTGAAGCTTTCTTT
CASSDRGGTNTEAFF
>15|many|TRBD2|TRBV18|TRBJ2-3
TGTGCCAGCTCAACATCAGCGGGGGACACAGATACGCAGTATTTT
CASSTSAGDTDTQYF
>12|many|NA|TRBV12-3/TRBV12-4|TRBJ1-6
TGTGCCAGCAGGGGCGTTGAGCCACCCCTCCACTTT
CASRGVEPPLHF
>15|many|NA|TRBV11-3|TRBJ2-1
TGTGCCAGCAGCTTAGGACAACGCTCCTACAATGAGCAGTTCTTC
CASSLGQRSYNEQFF
>15|many|NA|TRBV5-1|TRBJ2-3
TGCGCCAGCAGCTTGGACGGACAGATAACAGATACGCAGTATTTT
CASSLDGQITDTQYF
>15|NA|TRBD2|TRBV20-1|TRBJ2-7
TGCAGTGCTAGAATTTCTAGCGGGGGCCCCTACAAGCAGTACTTC
CSARISSGGPYKQYF
>15|few|NA|TRBV7-9|TRBJ1-3
TGTGCCAGCAGCTTAAATCCCGGAGCCGGAAACACCATATATTTT
CASSLNPGAGNTIYF
>13|many|TRBD1|TRBV30|TRBJ2-5
TGTGCCTGGAGCTTACAGGGGGAAGAGACCCAGTACTTC
CAWSLQGEETQYF
>15|many|NA|TRBV12-5|TRBJ1-1
TGTGCTAGTGGCGCGGGAGGGCTAGGGAACACTGAAGCTTTCTTT
CASGAGGLGNTEAFF
>11|few|NA|TRBV19|TRBJ1-3
TGTGCCAGTACCCGTGGAAACACCATATATTTT
CASTRGNTIYF
>15|few|TRBD2|TRBV6-1|TRBJ2-7
TGTGCCAGCAGTAACCGACTAGCGCGAGACTACGAGCAGTACTTC
CASSNRLARDYEQYF
>15|NA|TRBD1|TRBV6-1|TRBJ1-5
TGTGCCAGCATACCTACAGGGGGCGGACATCAGCCCCAGCATTTT
CASIPTGGGHQPQHF
>15|many|NA|TRBV3-1|TRBJ2-2
TGTGCCAGCAGCCAAGGGGTCAGAGAAACCGGGGAGCTGTTTTTT
CASSQGVRETGELFF
>15|many|NA|TRBV20-1|TRBJ1-1
TGCAGTGCTAGAGCCGTGGGGGGGTGGGGCACTGAAGCTTTCTTT
CSARAVGGWGTEAFF
>12|many|NA|TRBV12-3/TRBV12-4|TRBJ1-1
TGTGCCAGCAGTTTAAGGGGAATTCGAGTTTTCTTT
CASSLRGIRVFF
>15|NA|NA|TRBV7-9|TRBJ2-1
TGTGCCAGCAGCCTATCCTGGTCGGTTGGGAATGAGCAGTTCTTC
CASSLSWSVGNEQFF
>14|many|TRBD1|TRBV11-2|TRBJ2-5
TGTGCCAGCAGCTTCATTACAGGGGTGGAGACCCAGTACTTC
CASSFITGVETQYF
>14|NA|NA|TRBV28|TRBJ2-1
TGTGCCAGCAGAACTGGGATTAGCTACAATGAGCAGTTCTTC
CASRTGISYNEQFF